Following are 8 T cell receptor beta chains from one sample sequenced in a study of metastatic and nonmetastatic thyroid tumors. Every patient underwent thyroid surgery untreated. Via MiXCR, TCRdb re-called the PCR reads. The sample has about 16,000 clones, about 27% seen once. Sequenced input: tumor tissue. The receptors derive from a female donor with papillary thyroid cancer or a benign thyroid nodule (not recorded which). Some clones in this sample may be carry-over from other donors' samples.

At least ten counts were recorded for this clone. CDR3 bases: TGTGCCTGGACTTTGCGGGACAGAAATTCACCCCTCCACTTT. This gives the protein CAWTLRDRNSPLHF. The gene calls are TRBV30 and TRBJ1-6, with 7 bases fitting TRBD1. V trimming: 4 bases; J trimming: 7 bases; junction bases outside the gene matches: 7. Germline V CDR1 and CDR2: GTSNPN, SVGIG (reference sequence). The CDR3 is made up of 14 amino acids. Based on the CDR3 plus reference TRBV30 and TRBJ1-6, the full variable domain is SQTIHQWPATLVQPVGSPLSLECTVEGTSNPNLYWYRQAAGRGLQLLFYSVGIGQISSEVPQNLSASRPQDRQFILSSKKLLLSDSGFYLCAWTLRDRNSPLHFGNGTRLTVT.

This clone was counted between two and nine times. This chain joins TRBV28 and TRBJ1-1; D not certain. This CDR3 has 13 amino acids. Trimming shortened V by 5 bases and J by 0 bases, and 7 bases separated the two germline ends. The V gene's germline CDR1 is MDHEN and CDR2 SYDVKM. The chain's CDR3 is CASSRRLNTEAFF. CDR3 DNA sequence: TGTGCCAGCAGTCGTCGGCTGAACACTGAAGCTTTCTTT.

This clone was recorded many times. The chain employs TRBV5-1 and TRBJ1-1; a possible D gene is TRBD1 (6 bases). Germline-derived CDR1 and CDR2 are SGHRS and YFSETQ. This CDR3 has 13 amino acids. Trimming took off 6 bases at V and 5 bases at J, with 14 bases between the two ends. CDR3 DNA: TGCGCCAGCACGGGCAGGGGAAGAACTGAAGCTTTCTTT. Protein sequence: CASTGRGRTEAFF.

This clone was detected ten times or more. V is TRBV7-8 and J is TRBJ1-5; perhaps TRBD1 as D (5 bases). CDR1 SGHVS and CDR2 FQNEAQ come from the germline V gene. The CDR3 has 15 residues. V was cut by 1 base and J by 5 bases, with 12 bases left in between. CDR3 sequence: CASSLGRGADQPQHF. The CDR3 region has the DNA TGTGCCAGCAGCTTAGGGCGTGGGGCCGATCAGCCCCAGCATTTT.

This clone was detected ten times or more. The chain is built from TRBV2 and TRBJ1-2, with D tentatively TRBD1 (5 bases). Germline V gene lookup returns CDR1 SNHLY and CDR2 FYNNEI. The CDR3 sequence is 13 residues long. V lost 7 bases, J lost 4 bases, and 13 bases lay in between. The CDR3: CASTAVGGYGYTF. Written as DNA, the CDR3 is TGTGCCAGCACCGCCGTGGGGGGCTATGGCTACACCTTC. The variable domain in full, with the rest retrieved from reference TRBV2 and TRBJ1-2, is EPEVTQTPSHQVTQMGQEVILRCVPISNHLYFYWYRQILGQKVEFLVSFYNNEISEKSEIFDDQFSVERPDGSNFTLKIRSTKLEDSAMYFCASTAVGGYGYTFGSGTRLTVV.

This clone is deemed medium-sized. The CDR3 DNA follows: TGTGCCAGCAGTTCTACGGAGAGGGTAGCTTCACCCCTCCACTTT. It specifies CASSSTERVASPLHF. V gene TRBV6-1 combines with J gene TRBJ1-6, with D uncertain. Germline V gene lookup returns CDR1 MNHNS and CDR2 SASEGT. V shed 5 bases and J shed 9 bases, with 17 bases lying between them. There are 15 residues in the CDR3.

The CDR3, as DNA: TGTGCCAGCAGACCGGGACTCCCGGGATCCGGGGAGCTGTTTTTT. As protein: CASRPGLPGSGELFF. The chain uses TRBV6-1 and TRBJ2-2, with a tentative D call TRBD2 (6 bases). The CDR3 covers 15 residues. The germline V and J ends were trimmed by 6 bases and 6 bases, with 17 bases remaining between them. Germline assignment: CDR1 MNHNS and CDR2 SASEGT.

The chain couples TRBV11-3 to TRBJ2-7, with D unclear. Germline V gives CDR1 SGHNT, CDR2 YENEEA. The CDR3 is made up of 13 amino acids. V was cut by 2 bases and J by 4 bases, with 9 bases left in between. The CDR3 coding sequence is TGTGCCAGCAGCTTATCCTCCGGGTACGAGCAGTACTTC. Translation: CASSLSSGYEQYF.